The 4 T cell receptor beta chains listed next were all sequenced from one sample in a study of OX40 agonist ivuxolimab in advanced cancers. Sequencing was performed with immunoSEQ multiplex PCR; in TCRdb, only in-frame clones are kept and a portion is missing. The sample has some 70,000 clones; around 86% are singletons. The material was CD4+ or CD8+ T cells sorted from blood, obtained in a trial of the OX40 agonist ivuxolimab. Receptors originate from an adult with an advanced solid tumor such as melanoma, head and neck, liver or kidney cancer.

The rearrangement uses TRBV5-4 and TRBJ2-5; D unclear. CDR3 length: 12 residues. V dropped 4 bases and J dropped 5 bases, with 9 bases sitting between them. The germline V gene encodes CDR1 SGHNT and CDR2 YYREEE (reference sequence). The CDR3 is CASSPAWETQYF. The CDR3 bases are TGTGCCAGCAGCCCCGCATGGGAGACCCAGTACTTC.

This clone was seen ten or more times. The chain carries TRBV2 and TRBJ1-1; D might be TRBD1 (6 bases). Between the trimmed V and J ends, which lost 7 bases and 2 bases, there was a span of 14 bases. CDR3 length: 14 amino acids. Per the germline V gene, CDR1 is SNHLY and CDR2 is FYNNEI. CDR3 sequence reads: CASIPLGGNTEAFF. The CDR3 DNA sequence: TGTGCCAGCATCCCCCTTGGGGGCAACACTGAAGCTTTCTTT.

The rearrangement links TRBV7-2 to TRBJ2-5; TRBD1 matches 10 bases. The CDR3 is 15 amino acids. V shed 1 base and J 5 bases; nucleotides not matched to a gene: 4. Germline V gene lookup returns CDR1 SGHTA and CDR2 FQGNSA. CDR3 coding DNA: TGTGCCAGCAGCTTAGGACAGGGGGCGGGGGAGACCCAGTACTTC. It is translated as CASSLGQGAGETQYF.

This clone came up once. CDR3 bases: TGTGCCAGCAGTTCTGGATCGCTAAATTCACCCCTCCACTTT. Amino acids: CASSSGSLNSPLHF. This chain links TRBV6-5 with TRBJ1-6; no reliable D call. The V end lost 4 bases, the J end lost 7 bases, and 11 bases lay between the germline ends. The CDR3 is 14 amino acids. CDR1 is MNHEY and CDR2 is SVGAGI in the germline V gene.